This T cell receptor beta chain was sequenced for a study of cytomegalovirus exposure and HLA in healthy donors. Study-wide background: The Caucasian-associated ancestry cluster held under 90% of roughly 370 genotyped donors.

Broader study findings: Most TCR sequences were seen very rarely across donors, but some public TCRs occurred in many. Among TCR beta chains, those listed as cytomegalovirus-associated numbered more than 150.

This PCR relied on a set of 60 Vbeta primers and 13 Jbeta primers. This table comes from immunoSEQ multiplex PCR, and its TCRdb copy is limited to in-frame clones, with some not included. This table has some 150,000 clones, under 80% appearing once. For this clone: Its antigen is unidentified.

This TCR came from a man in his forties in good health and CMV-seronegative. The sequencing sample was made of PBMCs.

This CDR3 is CASSLGGGFLRNQPQHF. The CDR3 DNA sequence: TGTGCCAGCAGCTTAGGGGGAGGCTTCCTGAGGAATCAGCCCCAGCATTTT. This chain uses TRBV11-2 with TRBJ1-5; no reliable D call. V was shortened by 1 base and J by 4 bases, with 17 bases between the two germline ends. The germline V gene has CDR1 SGHAT and CDR2 FQNNGV. CDR3 length: 17 amino acids.